A selection of T cell receptor beta chains follows, all from one sample in a study of shared clonotypes between healthy human individuals. Some clones are missing from TCRdb's copy, which holds only in-frame ones; the method was immunoSEQ multiplex PCR. The sample holds approximately 92,000 clones; almost 70% are singletons and the top ten take about half. The sample taken for sequencing was memory CD8+ T cells sorted from blood. The source of these receptors is a man aged 25-45 years in good health. CDR3s include the opening cysteine and the closing phenylalanine or tryptophan. D genes are given only for firm matches. Size tells how often a clone was seen (once, few, many) or the class of an expanded clone, and some rows leave it out.

V	D	J	size	DNA	CDR3
TRBV4-3	-	TRBJ1-2	many	TGCGCCAGCAGCCAAGATACCCCGGGGTACTATGGCTACACCTTC	CASSQDTPGYYGYTF
TRBV5-1	-	TRBJ1-2	-	TGCGCCAGCAGCTTGGGAGAGAGAAACCCGCTAGGCTACACCTTC	CASSLGERNPLGYTF
TRBV6-1	-	TRBJ2-7	few	TGTGCCAGCAGTGGCGGGTTCCAGCAGTACTTC	CASSGGFQQYF
TRBV28	TRBD1	TRBJ2-3	-	TGTGCCAGCAGCCTGACAGGGCCTTACACAGATACGCAGTATTTT	CASSLTGPYTDTQYF
TRBV7-3	-	TRBJ1-1	-	TGTGCCAGCAGCGAAAATCCAACTTACAGCATGAACACTGAAGCTTTCTTT	CASSENPTYSMNTEAFF
TRBV20-1	TRBD2	TRBJ2-3	-	TGCAGTGCTAGACGGGAGGTAGGGCAGTATTTT	CSARREVGQYF
TRBV10-3	-	TRBJ2-3	-	TGTGCCACCAGCAAAAGCACAGATACGCAGTATTTT	CATSKSTDTQYF
TRBV7-2	-	TRBJ1-1	once	TGTGCCAGCAGCTTAGCGTTGCGAGACGAGATCCACACTGAAGCTTTCTTT	CASSLALRDEIHTEAFF
TRBV28	-	TRBJ2-3	-	TGTGCCAGCAGTTTATCCGGGGCGGGCGGGATTACAGATACGCAGTATTTT	CASSLSGAGGITDTQYF
TRBV4-2	TRBD2	TRBJ2-1	-	TGTGCCAGCAGCCAAGGACTAGCGGGCTCCTACAATGAGCAGTTCTTC	CASSQGLAGSYNEQFF
TRBV2	-	TRBJ2-7	-	TGTGCCAGCAGTGGCCCCCCTCGTGGCCTTTACGAGCAGTACTTC	CASSGPPRGLYEQYF
TRBV7-2	-	TRBJ2-1	-	TGTGCCAGCAGCCCCGAGAGGCTGAGCGTGAATGAGCAGTTCTTC	CASSPERLSVNEQFF
TRBV2	-	TRBJ2-3	-	TGTGCCAGCATTTGGGAGACAGATACGCAGTATTTT	CASIWETDTQYF
TRBV6-5	-	TRBJ1-2	many	TGTGCCAGCAGCCCTGGGCAGCTGATCTATGGCTACACCTTC	CASSPGQLIYGYTF
TRBV18	-	TRBJ2-5	-	TGTGCCAGCTCACCATCGACCCTTCAAGAGACCCAGTACTTC	CASSPSTLQETQYF
TRBV28	TRBD2	TRBJ2-7	-	TGTGCCAGCAGTTCCCCGGGGGGAGCATCCTACGAGCAGTACTTC	CASSSPGGASYEQYF
TRBV4-3	TRBD2	TRBJ2-3	-	TGCGCCAGCAGCCAAGATCCGACTAGCGGGACGTCAACAGATACGCAGTATTTT	CASSQDPTSGTSTDTQYF
TRBV6-5	-	TRBJ2-7	-	TGTGCCAGCACAGGAAGCTCCTACGAGCAGTACTTC	CASTGSSYEQYF
TRBV29-1	TRBD1	TRBJ1-3	-	TGCAGCTTCATGGACAGGGGTGACTCTGGAAACACCATATATTTT	CSFMDRGDSGNTIYF
TRBV6-5	TRBD2	TRBJ2-7	many	TGTGCCAGCAGTTACGGTACGGGAGGTTACGAGCAGTACTTC	CASSYGTGGYEQYF
TRBV6-1	-	TRBJ1-5	-	TGTGCCAGCAGTGAAGTGACCCAGCCCCAGCATTTT	CASSEVTQPQHF
TRBV15	-	TRBJ1-5	-	TGTGCCACCAGCACAGGGCACAATCAGCCCCAGCATTTT	CATSTGHNQPQHF
TRBV25-1	TRBD2	TRBJ2-1	-	TGTGCCAGCAGCAACCCGGGACTAGCGACCAATGAGCAGTTCTTC	CASSNPGLATNEQFF
TRBV11-2	TRBD1	TRBJ2-7	-	TGTGCCAGCAGCCTCTGGGACAGAAACTACGAGCAGTACTTC	CASSLWDRNYEQYF
TRBV27	-	TRBJ1-5	-	TGTGCCAGCAGTTTTACAGGTGCGGCAGGCAATCAGCCCCAGCATTTT	CASSFTGAAGNQPQHF
TRBV11-2	-	TRBJ2-1	-	TGTGCCAGCAGCTTAGCGCTTTGGAATGAGCAGTTCTTC	CASSLALWNEQFF
TRBV7-9	TRBD2	TRBJ2-7	few	TGTGCCAGCAGTAGGACTAGCGGGAGTAATTACGAGCAGTACTTC	CASSRTSGSNYEQYF
TRBV19	-	TRBJ2-1	-	TGTGCCAGTAGCACCTTAGACGGCAATGAGCAGTTCTTC	CASSTLDGNEQFF
TRBV28	TRBD2	TRBJ2-7	-	TGTGCCAGCAGCCTAGCGGGAGGAATCTACGAGCAGTACTTC	CASSLAGGIYEQYF
TRBV25-1	-	TRBJ2-7	-	TGTGCCAGCAGCGATCCGGGACACACGACCTACGAGCAGTACTTC	CASSDPGHTTYEQYF
TRBV7-2	-	TRBJ1-1	-	TGTGCCAGCAGCTTGGAGGCCCGAGCTTTCTTT	CASSLEARAFF
TRBV18	-	TRBJ2-6	-	TGTGCCAGCTCACCAGAGATTGGGCAGGCTTACTCTGGGGCCAACGTCCTGACTTTC	CASSPEIGQAYSGANVLTF
TRBV18	-	TRBJ2-7	-	TGTGCCAGCTCACCGGGGGATAATTTCTACGAGCAGTACTTC	CASSPGDNFYEQYF
TRBV7-9	TRBD1	TRBJ1-4	few	TGTGCCAGCAGCTCCAACAGGGGAGCAACTAATGAAAAACTGTTTTTT	CASSSNRGATNEKLFF